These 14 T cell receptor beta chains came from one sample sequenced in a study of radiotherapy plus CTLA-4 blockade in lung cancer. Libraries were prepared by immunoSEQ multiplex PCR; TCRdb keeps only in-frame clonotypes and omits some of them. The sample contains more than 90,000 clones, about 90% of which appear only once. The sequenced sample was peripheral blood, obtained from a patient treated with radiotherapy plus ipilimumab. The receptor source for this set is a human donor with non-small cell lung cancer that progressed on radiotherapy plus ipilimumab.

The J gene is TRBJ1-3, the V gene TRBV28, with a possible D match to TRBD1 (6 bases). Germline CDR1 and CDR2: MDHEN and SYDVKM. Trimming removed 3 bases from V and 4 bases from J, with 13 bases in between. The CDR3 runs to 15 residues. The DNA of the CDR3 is TGTGCCAGCAGTTTCGCGGGGGCGCGCGGAAACACCATATATTTT. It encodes CASSFAGARGNTIYF.

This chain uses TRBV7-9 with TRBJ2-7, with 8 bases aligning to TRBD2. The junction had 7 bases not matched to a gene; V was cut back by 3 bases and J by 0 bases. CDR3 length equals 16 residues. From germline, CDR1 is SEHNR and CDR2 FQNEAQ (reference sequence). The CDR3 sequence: CASSFGPSGSSYEQYF. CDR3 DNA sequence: TGTGCCAGCAGCTTTGGGCCGAGCGGGAGCTCCTACGAGCAGTACTTC.

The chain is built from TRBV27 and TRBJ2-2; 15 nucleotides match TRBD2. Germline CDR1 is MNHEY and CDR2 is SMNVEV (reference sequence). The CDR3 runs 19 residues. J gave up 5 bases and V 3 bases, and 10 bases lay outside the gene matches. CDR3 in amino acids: CASSFRTSGRALGTGELFF. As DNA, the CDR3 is TGTGCCAGCAGTTTCCGGACTAGCGGGAGGGCCCTAGGGACCGGGGAGCTGTTTTTT.

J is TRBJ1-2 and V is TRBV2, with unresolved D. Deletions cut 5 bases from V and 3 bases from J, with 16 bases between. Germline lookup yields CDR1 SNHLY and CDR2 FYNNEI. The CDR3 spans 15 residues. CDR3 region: CASSLQSGVYYGYTF. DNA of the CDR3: TGTGCCAGCAGTTTACAATCGGGAGTCTACTATGGCTACACCTTC.

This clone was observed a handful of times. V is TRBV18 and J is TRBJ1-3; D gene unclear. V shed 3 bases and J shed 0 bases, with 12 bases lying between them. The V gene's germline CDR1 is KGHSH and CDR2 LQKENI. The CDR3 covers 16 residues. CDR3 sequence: CASSPTQSSSGNTIYF. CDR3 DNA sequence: TGTGCCAGCTCACCGACTCAGAGTAGCTCTGGAAACACCATATATTTT.

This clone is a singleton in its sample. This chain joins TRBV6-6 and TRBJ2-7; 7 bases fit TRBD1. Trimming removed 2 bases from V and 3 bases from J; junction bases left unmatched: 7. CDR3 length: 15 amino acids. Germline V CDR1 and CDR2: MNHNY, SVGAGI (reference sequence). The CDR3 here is CASSYVGQLRYEQYF. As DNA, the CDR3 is TGTGCCAGCAGTTACGTGGGACAGCTTCGCTACGAGCAGTACTTC.

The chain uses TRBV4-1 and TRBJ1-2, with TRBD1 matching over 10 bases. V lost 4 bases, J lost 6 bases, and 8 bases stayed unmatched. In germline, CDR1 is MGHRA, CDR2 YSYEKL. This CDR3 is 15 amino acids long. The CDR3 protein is CASSRLGQGRHGYTF. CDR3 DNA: TGCGCCAGCAGCCGGTTGGGACAGGGGCGTCATGGCTACACCTTC.

The CDR3 protein is CASSVGGAGGYTF. As DNA, the CDR3 is TGTGCCAGCAGCGTAGGAGGGGCCGGAGGCTACACCTTC. The rearrangement uses TRBV9 and TRBJ1-2; D might be TRBD1 (5 bases). Germline V lookup: CDR1 SGDLS, CDR2 YYNGEE. The CDR3 is 13 residues long. The V and J ends lost 0 bases and 8 bases respectively, with 11 bases between them.

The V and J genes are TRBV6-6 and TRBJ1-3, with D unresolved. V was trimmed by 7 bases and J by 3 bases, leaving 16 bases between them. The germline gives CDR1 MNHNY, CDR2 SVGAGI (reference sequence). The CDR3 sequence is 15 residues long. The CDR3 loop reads CASTPELLFGNTIYF. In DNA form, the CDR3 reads TGTGCCAGCACCCCAGAGCTACTGTTTGGAAACACCATATATTTT.

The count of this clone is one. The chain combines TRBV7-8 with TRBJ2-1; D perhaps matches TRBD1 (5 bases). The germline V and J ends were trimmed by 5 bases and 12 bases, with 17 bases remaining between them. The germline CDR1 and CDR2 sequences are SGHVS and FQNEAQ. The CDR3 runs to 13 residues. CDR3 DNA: TGTGCCAGCAGCGCCAATAGGGGCCCGGTGCAGTTCTTC. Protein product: CASSANRGPVQFF.

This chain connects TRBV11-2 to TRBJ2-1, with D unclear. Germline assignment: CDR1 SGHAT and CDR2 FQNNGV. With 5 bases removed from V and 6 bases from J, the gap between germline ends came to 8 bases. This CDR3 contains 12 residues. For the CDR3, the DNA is TGTGCCAGCAGCCAAACAGCCAATGAGCAGTTCTTC. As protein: CASSQTANEQFF.

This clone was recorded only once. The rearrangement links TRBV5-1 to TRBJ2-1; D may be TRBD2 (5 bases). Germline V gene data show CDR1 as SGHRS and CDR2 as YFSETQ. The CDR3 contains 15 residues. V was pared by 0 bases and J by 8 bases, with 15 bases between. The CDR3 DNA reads TGCGCCAGCAGCTTGGATTTCGCTAGCCCCCATGAGCAGTTCTTC. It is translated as CASSLDFASPHEQFF.

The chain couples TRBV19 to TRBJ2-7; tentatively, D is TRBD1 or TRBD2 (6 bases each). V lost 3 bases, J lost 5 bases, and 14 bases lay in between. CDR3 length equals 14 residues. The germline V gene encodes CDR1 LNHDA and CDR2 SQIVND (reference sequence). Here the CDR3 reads CASSITGARDEQYF. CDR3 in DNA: TGTGCCAGTAGTATCACGGGGGCGAGGGACGAGCAGTACTTC.

The CDR3 DNA reads TGTGCCAGCAGTTCCGCAGGGACAGGGGGAGGGAGTCAGCAGTTCTTC. Translating gives CASSSAGTGGGSQQFF. The chain carries TRBV6-5 and TRBJ2-1; TRBD1 matches at 11 bases. Germline V CDR1 and CDR2: MNHEY, SVGAGI. The junction had 13 bases not matched to a gene; V was cut back by 4 bases and J by 11 bases. This CDR3 is 16 amino acids long.